This T cell receptor (beta chain) was obtained from a study of blood T cell repertoires in COVID-19. As for the study in general: The analysed material was cDNA or gDNA that came from T cells, B-cell-depleted T cells, or PBMCs.

The ends were cut back, 2 bases at V and 0 bases at J, with 8 bases in the middle. Germline CDR1 is KGHSH and CDR2 is LQKENI. The CDR3 sequence is 16 residues long. Original methodology: Nucleated cell counts were estimated from reference gene primer amplification. Libraries were prepared by immunoSEQ multiplex PCR; TCRdb keeps only in-frame clonotypes and omits some of them. That table furnishes V, J and clone size, whereas the DNA furnished D and trimming. The profile shows about 55,000 clones, about 93% of them singletons. This sequence originates from a human donor with active COVID-19. The donor label of this sample is uncertain. The chain joins TRBV18 to TRBJ1-6; maybe TRBD1 (6 bases). Sequences were obtained from peripheral blood. CDR3 loop: CASSPRDTSYNSPLHF. The CDR3 DNA is TGTGCCAGCTCACCAAGGGACACCTCCTATAATTCACCCCTCCACTTT.